Listed below are T cell receptor beta chains from one sample, sequenced in a study of shared clonotypes between healthy human individuals. Measured with immunoSEQ multiplex PCR; TCRdb has only the in-frame clones, and not every one. Counted here are around 700,000 clones, less than 85% occurring once; the ten biggest clones make up 1.5% to 2%. Sequenced input: memory CD4+ T cells sorted from blood. These receptors were taken from a woman aged 25 to 39 in good health. CDR3s include the opening cysteine and the closing phenylalanine or tryptophan. The order of the fields is V gene, clone size, D gene, CDR3 length, J gene, CDR3 protein, CDR3 DNA. The D gene is left open where the match is weak. Size values are once, few and many counts, or a class for expanded clones, and some rows have none.

TRBV19	few	NA	13	TRBJ1-1	CASSITGSTEAFF	TGTGCCAGTAGTATAACAGGGAGTACTGAAGCTTTCTTT
TRBV6-1	NA	NA	14	TRBJ2-1	CASPLGGSYNEQFF	TGTGCCAGCCCCCTGGGGGGTTCCTACAATGAGCAGTTCTTC
TRBV29-1	NA	NA	15	TRBJ2-7	CSACILRGGRYEQYF	TGCAGCGCCTGCATACTAAGGGGGGGACGTTACGAGCAGTACTTC
TRBV25-1	few	TRBD1	15	TRBJ2-1	CASSESGQGTNEQFF	TGTGCCAGCAGTGAATCGGGACAGGGGACCAATGAGCAGTTCTTC
TRBV10-3	NA	TRBD2	13	TRBJ2-1	CAIEATSGSEQFF	TGTGCCATCGAGGCGACTAGCGGGAGTGAGCAGTTCTTC
TRBV27	few	NA	15	TRBJ1-5	CASRPTRRDDQPQHF	TGTGCCAGCAGACCCACCCGCCGGGACGATCAGCCCCAGCATTTT
TRBV27	NA	TRBD2	16	TRBJ2-1	CASSWRAASGYNEQFF	TGTGCCAGCAGTTGGAGGGCGGCTAGCGGGTACAATGAGCAGTTCTTC
TRBV7-9	NA	NA	15	TRBJ1-4	CASSSRTRGNEKLFF	TGTGCCAGCAGCTCTCGGACGCGGGGAAATGAAAAACTGTTTTTT
TRBV2	NA	TRBD2	15	TRBJ2-1	CASRESQRELNEQFF	TGTGCCAGCAGAGAGTCCCAGCGGGAGTTGAATGAGCAGTTCTTC
TRBV13	many	TRBD2	15	TRBJ2-1	CASSSTGLAGSEQFF	TGTGCCAGCAGCTCCACGGGACTAGCGGGAAGTGAGCAGTTCTTC
TRBV6-6	NA	TRBD1	14	TRBJ1-4	CASSSGQGSEKLFF	TGTGCCAGCAGTTCCGGACAGGGCAGTGAAAAACTGTTTTTT
TRBV5-4	NA	NA	16	TRBJ2-3	CASSLFAAGSTDTQYF	TGTGCCAGCAGCTTGTTCGCGGCGGGATCCACAGATACGCAGTATTTT
TRBV6-5	NA	NA	12	TRBJ1-2	CASSLEGTGYTF	TGTGCCAGCAGTTTAGAGGGGACCGGCTACACCTTC
TRBV11-2	NA	NA	14	TRBJ1-1	CASSLGTVNTEAFF	TGTGCCAGCAGCTTAGGTACAGTGAATACTGAAGCTTTCTTT
TRBV29-1	NA	TRBD2	15	TRBJ2-7	CSVTISGRGSYEQYF	TGCAGCGTTACGATTAGCGGGAGAGGTTCCTACGAGCAGTACTTC
TRBV30	NA	NA	14	TRBJ1-3	CAWSASDPGNTIYF	TGTGCCTGGAGTGCCTCTGACCCTGGAAACACCATATATTTT
TRBV6-1	few	NA	18	TRBJ1-5	CASSEASGFRYSNQPQHF	TGTGCCAGCAGTGAAGCGTCAGGGTTCAGATATAGCAATCAGCCCCAGCATTTT
TRBV28	many	TRBD1	15	TRBJ2-7	CASSFTGTGSWEQYF	TGTGCCAGCAGTTTTACCGGGACAGGCTCTTGGGAGCAGTACTTC
TRBV7-9	NA	NA	15	TRBJ2-7	CASSLGHLNSYEQYF	TGTGCCAGCAGCTTAGGACACCTGAACTCCTACGAGCAGTACTTC
TRBV6-5	NA	NA	13	TRBJ1-6	CASRTGHNSPLHF	TGTGCCAGCCGTACGGGGCATAATTCACCCCTCCACTTT
TRBV6-1	NA	NA	15	TRBJ2-6	CASRKGSSGANVLTF	TGTGCCAGCAGGAAGGGTAGCTCTGGGGCCAACGTCCTGACTTTC
TRBV7-9	NA	NA	13	TRBJ2-7	CASSLVNAYEQYF	TGTGCCAGCAGCTTAGTAAACGCCTACGAGCAGTACTTC
TRBV30	NA	NA	14	TRBJ2-2	CAWSTDRIGGELFF	TGTGCCTGGAGTACTGACAGAATCGGCGGGGAGCTGTTTTTT
TRBV6-1	NA	NA	14	TRBJ2-1	CASSGRVPSNEQFF	TGTGCCAGCAGTGGCCGGGTCCCATCCAATGAGCAGTTCTTC
TRBV9	NA	TRBD2	16	TRBJ2-2	CASSVRLAGGTGELFF	TGTGCCAGCAGCGTAAGACTAGCGGGGGGCACCGGGGAGCTGTTTTTT
TRBV4-1	NA	NA	14	TRBJ1-5	CASSQEKEDQPQHF	TGCGCCAGCAGCCAAGAAAAGGAGGATCAGCCCCAGCATTTT
TRBV19	NA	NA	15	TRBJ1-1	CASSIAFSGNTEAFF	TGTGCCAGTAGTATAGCCTTCAGTGGTAACACTGAAGCTTTCTTT
TRBV13	once	NA	14	TRBJ1-1	CASRWRGVSTEAFF	TGTGCCAGCAGGTGGAGGGGGGTTAGCACTGAAGCTTTCTTT
TRBV25-1	medium-sized	TRBD1	14	TRBJ1-1	CASSDLQGYTEAFF	TGTGCCAGCAGTGATCTACAGGGGTACACTGAAGCTTTCTTT